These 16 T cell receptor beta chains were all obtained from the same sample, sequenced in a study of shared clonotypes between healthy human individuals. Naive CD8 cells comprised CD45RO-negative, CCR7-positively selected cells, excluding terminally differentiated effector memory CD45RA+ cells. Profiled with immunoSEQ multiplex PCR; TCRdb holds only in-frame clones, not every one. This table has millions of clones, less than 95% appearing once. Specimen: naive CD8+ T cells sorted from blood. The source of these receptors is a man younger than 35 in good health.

CDR3 in DNA: TGTGCCTGGTTTTTCCCAGGGTACACTGAAGCTTTCTTT. This codes for CAWFFPGYTEAFF. The chain combines TRBV30 with TRBJ1-1; tentative D call: TRBD1 (5 bases). This CDR3 is 13 amino acids long. In germline, CDR1 is GTSNPN, CDR2 SVGIG (reference sequence). Between the trimmed V and J ends, which lost 5 bases and 3 bases, there was a span of 13 bases.

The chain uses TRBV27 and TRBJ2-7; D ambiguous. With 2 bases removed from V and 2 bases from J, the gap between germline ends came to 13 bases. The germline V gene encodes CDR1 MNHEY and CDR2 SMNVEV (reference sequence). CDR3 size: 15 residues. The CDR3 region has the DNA TGTGCCAGCAGTTTAGGTGTAACAGCGACCTACGAGCAGTACTTC. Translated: CASSLGVTATYEQYF.

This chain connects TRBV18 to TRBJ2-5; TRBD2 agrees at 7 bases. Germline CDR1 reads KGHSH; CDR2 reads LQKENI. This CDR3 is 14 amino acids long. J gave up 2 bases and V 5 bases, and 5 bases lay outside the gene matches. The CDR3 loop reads CASSGPGGQETQYF. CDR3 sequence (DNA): TGTGCCAGCTCAGGTCCCGGGGGGCAAGAGACCCAGTACTTC.

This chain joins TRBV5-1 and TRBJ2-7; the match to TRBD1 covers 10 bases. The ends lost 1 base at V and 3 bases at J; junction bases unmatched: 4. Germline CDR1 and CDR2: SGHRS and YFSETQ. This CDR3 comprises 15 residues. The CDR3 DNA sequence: TGCGCCAGCAGCTTGATGACAGGGGGCTTCTACGAGCAGTACTTC. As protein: CASSLMTGGFYEQYF.

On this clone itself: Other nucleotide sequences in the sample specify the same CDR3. The CDR3 reads CASSPEGNYGYTF. CDR3 nucleotides: TGTGCCAGCTCACCCGAGGGAAACTATGGCTACACCTTC. The chain couples TRBV18 to TRBJ1-2; D is uncertain. The CDR3 covers 13 residues. Looked up from germline, CDR1 is KGHSH and CDR2 is LQKENI. The ends were cut back, 3 bases at V and 2 bases at J, with 7 bases in the middle. The complete variable domain, with remaining parts taken from reference TRBV18 and TRBJ1-2, reads NAGVMQNPRHLVRRRGQEARLRCSPMKGHSHVYWYRQLPEEGLKFMVYLQKENIIDESGMPKERFSAEFPKEGPSILRIQQVVRGDSAAYFCASSPEGNYGYTFGSGTRLTVV.

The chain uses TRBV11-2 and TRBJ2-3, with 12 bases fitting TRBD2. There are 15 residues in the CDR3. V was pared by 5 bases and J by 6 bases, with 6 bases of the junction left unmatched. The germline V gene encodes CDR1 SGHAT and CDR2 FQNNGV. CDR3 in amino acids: CASSKRTSGEDTQYF. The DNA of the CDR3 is TGTGCCAGCAGCAAACGGACTAGCGGGGAGGATACGCAGTATTTT.

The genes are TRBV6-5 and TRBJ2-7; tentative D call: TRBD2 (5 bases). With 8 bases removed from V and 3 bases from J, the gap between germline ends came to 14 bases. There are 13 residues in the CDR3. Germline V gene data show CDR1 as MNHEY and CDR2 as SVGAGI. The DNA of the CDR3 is TGTGCCAGCGCCGCTAGCTCTCACTACGAGCAGTACTTC. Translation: CASAASSHYEQYF.

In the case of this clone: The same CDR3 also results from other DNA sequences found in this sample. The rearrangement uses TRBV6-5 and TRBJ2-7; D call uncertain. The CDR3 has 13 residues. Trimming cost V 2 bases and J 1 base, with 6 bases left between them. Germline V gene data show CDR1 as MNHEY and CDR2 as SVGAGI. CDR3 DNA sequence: TGTGCCAGCAGTTACGGAGATTCCTACGAGCAGTACTTC. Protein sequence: CASSYGDSYEQYF.

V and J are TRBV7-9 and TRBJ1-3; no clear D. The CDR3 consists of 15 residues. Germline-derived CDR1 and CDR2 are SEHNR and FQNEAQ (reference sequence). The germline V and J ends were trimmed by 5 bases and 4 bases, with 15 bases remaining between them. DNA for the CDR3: TGTGCCAGCAGCCCCGATCTGGCCCTGGGAAACACCATATATTTT. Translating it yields CASSPDLALGNTIYF. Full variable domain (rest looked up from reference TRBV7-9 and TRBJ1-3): DTGVSQNPRHKITKRGQNVTFRCDPISEHNRLYWYRQTLGQGPEFLTYFQNEAQLEKSRLLSDRFSAERPKGSFSTLEIQRTEQGDSAMYLCASSPDLALGNTIYFGEGSWLTVV.

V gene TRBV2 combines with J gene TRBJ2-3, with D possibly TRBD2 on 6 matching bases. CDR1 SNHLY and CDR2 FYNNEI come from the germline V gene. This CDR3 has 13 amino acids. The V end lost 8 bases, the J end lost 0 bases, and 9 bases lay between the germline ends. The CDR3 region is CASGTVSTDTQYF. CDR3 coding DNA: TGTGCCAGCGGGACTGTTAGCACAGATACGCAGTATTTT.

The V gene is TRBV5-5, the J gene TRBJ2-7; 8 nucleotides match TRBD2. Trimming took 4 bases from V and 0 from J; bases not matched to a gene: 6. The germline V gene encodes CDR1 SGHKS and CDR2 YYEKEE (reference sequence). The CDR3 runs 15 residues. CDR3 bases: TGTGCCAGCAGCCCGGGAGGGGGACTCTCCTACGAGCAGTACTTC. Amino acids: CASSPGGGLSYEQYF.

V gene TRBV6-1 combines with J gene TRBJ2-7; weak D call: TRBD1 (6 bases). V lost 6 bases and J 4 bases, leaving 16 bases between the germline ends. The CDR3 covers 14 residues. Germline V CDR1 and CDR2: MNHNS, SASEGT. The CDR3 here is CASREPGHEYEQYF. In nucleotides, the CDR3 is TGTGCCAGCAGAGAACCGGGACATGAATACGAGCAGTACTTC.

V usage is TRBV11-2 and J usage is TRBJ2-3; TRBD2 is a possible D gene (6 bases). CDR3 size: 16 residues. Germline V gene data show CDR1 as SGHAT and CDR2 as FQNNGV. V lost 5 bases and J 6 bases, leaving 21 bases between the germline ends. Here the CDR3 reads CASSRRGNPQVDTQYF. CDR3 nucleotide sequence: TGTGCCAGCAGCCGGCGCGGGAATCCTCAGGTGGATACGCAGTATTTT.

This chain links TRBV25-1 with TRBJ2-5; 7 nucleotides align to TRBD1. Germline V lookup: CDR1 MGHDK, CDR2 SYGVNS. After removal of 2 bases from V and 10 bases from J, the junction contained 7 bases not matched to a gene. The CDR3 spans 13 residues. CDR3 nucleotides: TGTGCCAGCAGTGAAGGGACAGCGACGGACCAGTACTTC. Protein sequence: CASSEGTATDQYF.

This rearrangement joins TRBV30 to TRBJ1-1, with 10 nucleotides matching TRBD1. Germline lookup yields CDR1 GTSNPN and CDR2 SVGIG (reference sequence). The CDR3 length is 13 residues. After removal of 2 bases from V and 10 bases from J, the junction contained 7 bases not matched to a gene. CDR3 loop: CAWSLGGQGLAFF. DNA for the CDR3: TGTGCCTGGAGTCTCGGGGGACAGGGGCTAGCTTTCTTT.

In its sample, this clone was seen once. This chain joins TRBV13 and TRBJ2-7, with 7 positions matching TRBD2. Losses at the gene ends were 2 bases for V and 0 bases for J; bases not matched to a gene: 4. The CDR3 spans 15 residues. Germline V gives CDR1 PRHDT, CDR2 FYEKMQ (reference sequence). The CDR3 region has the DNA TGTGCCAGCAGCTTAAAAGCGGGGAGCTCCTACGAGCAGTACTTC. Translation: CASSLKAGSSYEQYF. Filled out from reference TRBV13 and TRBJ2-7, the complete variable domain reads AAGVIQSPRHLIKEKRETATLKCYPIPRHDTVYWYQQGPGQDPQFLISFYEKMQSDKGSIPDRFSAQQFSDYHSELNMSSLELGDSALYFCASSLKAGSSYEQYFGPGTRLTVT.